This TCR beta chain was found in a study of breast tumors, draining lymph nodes, adjacent tissues. Study results and limitations: Data fit most tumor T cells coming from lymph node, expanding in tumor.

About this clonotype itself: Its specificity is unknown. Possible read error: a much larger clone is one base away.

TCRdb used MiXCR to reprocess the multiplex PCR reads, holding one entry per CDR3 protein. The data contain under 80,000 distinct CDR3 sequences, around two fifths of them singletons. CDR1 and CDR2 (germline): SGHKS, YYEKEE (reference sequence). There are 16 residues in the CDR3. The V and J ends lost 6 bases and 4 bases respectively, with 19 bases between them. The clonotype comes from a female donor with breast cancer. Some clones in this sample may be carry-over from other donors' samples. The chain uses TRBV5-5 and TRBJ2-2; D not resolved. The specimen sequenced was breast tumor tissue. CDR3 amino acids: CASTIRYTGSTGELFF. The CDR3 nucleotides are TGTGCCAGCACCATTCGGTATACCGGTTCCACCGGGGAGCTGTTTTTT.